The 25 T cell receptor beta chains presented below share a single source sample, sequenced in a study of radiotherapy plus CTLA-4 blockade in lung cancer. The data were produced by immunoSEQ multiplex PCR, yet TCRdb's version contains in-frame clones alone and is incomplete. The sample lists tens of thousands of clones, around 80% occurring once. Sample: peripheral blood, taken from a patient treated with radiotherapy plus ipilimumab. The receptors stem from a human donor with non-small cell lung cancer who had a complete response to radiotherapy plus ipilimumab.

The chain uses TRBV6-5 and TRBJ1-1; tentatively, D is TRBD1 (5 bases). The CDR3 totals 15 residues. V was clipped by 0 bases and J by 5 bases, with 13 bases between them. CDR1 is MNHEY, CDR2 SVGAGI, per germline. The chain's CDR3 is CASSYSMGGGTEAFF. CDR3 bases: TGTGCCAGCAGTTACTCGATGGGGGGAGGGACTGAAGCTTTCTTT.

The CDR3 here is CASSEGGGLNTEAFF. CDR3 coding DNA: TGTGCCAGCAGTGAAGGGGGGGGACTGAACACTGAAGCTTTCTTT. This sequence joins TRBV6-1 and TRBJ1-1, with D possibly matching TRBD1 (5 bases). V lost 1 base to trimming and J lost 0 bases, with 9 bases between them. This CDR3 comprises 15 residues. The germline V gene has CDR1 MNHNS and CDR2 SASEGT.

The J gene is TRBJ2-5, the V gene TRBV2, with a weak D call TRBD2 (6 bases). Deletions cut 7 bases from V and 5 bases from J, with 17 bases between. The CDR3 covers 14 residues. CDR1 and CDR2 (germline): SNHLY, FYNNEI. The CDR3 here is CASNQQGTSETQYF. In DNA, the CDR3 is TGTGCCAGCAACCAGCAAGGGACTTCGGAGACCCAGTACTTC. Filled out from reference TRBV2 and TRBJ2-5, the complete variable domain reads EPEVTQTPSHQVTQMGQEVILRCVPISNHLYFYWYRQILGQKVEFLVSFYNNEISEKSEIFDDQFSVERPDGSNFTLKIRSTKLEDSAMYFCASNQQGTSETQYFGPGTRLLVL.

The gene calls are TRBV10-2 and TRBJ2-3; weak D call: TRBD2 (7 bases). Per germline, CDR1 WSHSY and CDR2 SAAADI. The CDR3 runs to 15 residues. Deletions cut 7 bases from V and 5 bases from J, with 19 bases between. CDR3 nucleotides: TGCGCCAGCACCGAGGTCGGGGGCGGGGGAGATACGCAGTATTTT. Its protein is CASTEVGGGGDTQYF.

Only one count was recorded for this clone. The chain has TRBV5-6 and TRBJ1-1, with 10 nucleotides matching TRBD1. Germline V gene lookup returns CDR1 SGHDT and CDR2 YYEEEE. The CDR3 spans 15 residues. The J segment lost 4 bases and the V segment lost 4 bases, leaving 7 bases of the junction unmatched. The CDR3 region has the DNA TGTGCCAGCAGCCCAAGACAGGGGGCTGGCACTGAAGCTTTCTTT. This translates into CASSPRQGAGTEAFF.

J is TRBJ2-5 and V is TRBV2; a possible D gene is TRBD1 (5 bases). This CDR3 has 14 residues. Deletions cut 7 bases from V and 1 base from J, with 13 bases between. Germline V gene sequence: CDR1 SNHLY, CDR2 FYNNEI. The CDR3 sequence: CASKRTFVQETQYF. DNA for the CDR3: TGTGCCAGCAAAAGGACATTCGTCCAAGAGACCCAGTACTTC.

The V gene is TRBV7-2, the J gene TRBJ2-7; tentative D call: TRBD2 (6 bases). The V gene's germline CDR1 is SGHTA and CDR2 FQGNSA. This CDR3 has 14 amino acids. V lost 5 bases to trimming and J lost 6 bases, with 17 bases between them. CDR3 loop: CASSGPGLSLEQYF. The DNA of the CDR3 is TGTGCCAGCAGCGGGCCGGGACTTTCCCTCGAGCAGTACTTC.

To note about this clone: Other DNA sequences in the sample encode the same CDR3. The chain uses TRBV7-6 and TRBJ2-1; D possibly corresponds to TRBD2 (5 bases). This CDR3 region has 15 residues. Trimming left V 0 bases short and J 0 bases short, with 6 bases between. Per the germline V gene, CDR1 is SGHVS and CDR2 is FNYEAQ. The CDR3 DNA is TGTGCCAGCAGCTTAGCTGGGAGCTCCTACAATGAGCAGTTCTTC. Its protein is CASSLAGSSYNEQFF.

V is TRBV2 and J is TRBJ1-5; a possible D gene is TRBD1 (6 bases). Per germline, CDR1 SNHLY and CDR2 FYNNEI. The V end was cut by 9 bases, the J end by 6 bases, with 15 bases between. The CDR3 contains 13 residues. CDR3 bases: TGTGCCAGTACAGGGACCCCGGGTCAGCCCCAGCATTTT. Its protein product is CASTGTPGQPQHF.

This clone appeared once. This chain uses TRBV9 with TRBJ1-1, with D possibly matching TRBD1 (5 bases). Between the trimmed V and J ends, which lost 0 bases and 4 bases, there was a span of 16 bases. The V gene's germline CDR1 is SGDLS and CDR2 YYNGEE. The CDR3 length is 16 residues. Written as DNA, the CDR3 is TGTGCCAGCAGCGTAGCCTCCCAGGGACGGAGCACTGAAGCTTTCTTT. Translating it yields CASSVASQGRSTEAFF. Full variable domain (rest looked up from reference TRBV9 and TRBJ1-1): DSGVTQTPKHLITATGQRVTLRCSPRSGDLSVYWYQQSLDQGLQFLIQYYNGEERAKGNILERFSAQQFPDLHSELNLSSLELGDSALYFCASSVASQGRSTEAFFGQGTRLTVV.

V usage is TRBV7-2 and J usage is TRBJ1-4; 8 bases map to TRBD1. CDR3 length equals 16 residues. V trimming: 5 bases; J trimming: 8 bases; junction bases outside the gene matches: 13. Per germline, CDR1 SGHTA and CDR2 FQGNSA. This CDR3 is CASSPPGQGAGEKLFF. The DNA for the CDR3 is TGTGCCAGCAGCCCGCCAGGACAGGGAGCGGGAGAAAAACTGTTTTTT.

CDR3 coding DNA: TGTGCCAGCAGTACCGAGACAGGCCAAGAGACCCAGTACTTC. It translates to CASSTETGQETQYF. The chain uses TRBV6-1 and TRBJ2-5, with a tentative D call TRBD1 (6 bases). Germline V lookup: CDR1 MNHNS, CDR2 SASEGT. The V end lost 5 bases, the J end lost 1 base, and 11 bases lay between the germline ends. The CDR3 sequence is 14 residues long.

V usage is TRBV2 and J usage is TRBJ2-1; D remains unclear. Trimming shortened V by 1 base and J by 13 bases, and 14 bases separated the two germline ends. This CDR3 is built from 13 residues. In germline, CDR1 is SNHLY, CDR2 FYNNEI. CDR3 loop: CASSEDLRFLQFF. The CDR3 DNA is TGTGCCAGCAGTGAAGATCTCCGGTTCCTCCAGTTCTTC.

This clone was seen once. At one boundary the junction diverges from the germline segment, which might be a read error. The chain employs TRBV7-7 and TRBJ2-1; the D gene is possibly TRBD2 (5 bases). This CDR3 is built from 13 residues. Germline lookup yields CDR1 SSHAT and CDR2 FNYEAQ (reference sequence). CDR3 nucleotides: TGTGCTAGCAGCTTAGCGAGTGGTAATGAGCAGTTCTTC. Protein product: CASSLASGNEQFF.

The chain's CDR3 is CSVPGRGNYGYTF. The CDR3 nucleotides are TGCAGCGTCCCCGGGAGGGGGAACTATGGCTACACCTTC. The V and J genes are TRBV29-1 and TRBJ1-2; the D gene is possibly TRBD1 (6 bases). The CDR3 totals 13 residues. V was trimmed by 6 bases and J by 2 bases, leaving 13 bases between them. Germline CDR1 and CDR2: SQVTM and ANQGSEA.

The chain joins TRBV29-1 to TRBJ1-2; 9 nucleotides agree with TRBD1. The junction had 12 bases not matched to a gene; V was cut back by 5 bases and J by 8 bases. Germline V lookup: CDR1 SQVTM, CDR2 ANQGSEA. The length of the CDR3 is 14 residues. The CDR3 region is CSVSPGQGLEGYTF. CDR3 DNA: TGCAGCGTTTCTCCGGGACAGGGTTTAGAGGGCTACACCTTC.

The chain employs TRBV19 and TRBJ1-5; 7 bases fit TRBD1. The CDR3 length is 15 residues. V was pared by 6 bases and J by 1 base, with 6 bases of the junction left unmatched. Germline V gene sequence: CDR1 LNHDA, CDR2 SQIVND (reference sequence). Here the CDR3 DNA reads TGTGCCAGTAGACCGGGACAGATGAGCAATCAGCCCCAGCATTTT. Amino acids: CASRPGQMSNQPQHF.

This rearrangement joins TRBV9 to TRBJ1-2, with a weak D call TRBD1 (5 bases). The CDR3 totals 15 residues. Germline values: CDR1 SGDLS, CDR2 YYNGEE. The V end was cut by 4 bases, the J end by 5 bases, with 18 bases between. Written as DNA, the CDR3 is TGTGCCAGCAGCCACGAGCAGGGCGCCGATTATGGCTACACCTTC. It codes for CASSHEQGADYGYTF.

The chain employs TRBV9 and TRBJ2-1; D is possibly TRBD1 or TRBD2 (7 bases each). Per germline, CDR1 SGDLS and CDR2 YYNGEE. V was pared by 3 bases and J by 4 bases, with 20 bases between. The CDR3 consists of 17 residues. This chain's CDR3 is CASSASSGTATYNEQFF. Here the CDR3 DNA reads TGTGCCAGCAGCGCGAGCAGCGGGACAGCGACGTACAATGAGCAGTTCTTC. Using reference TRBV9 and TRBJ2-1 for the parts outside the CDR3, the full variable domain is DSGVTQTPKHLITATGQRVTLRCSPRSGDLSVYWYQQSLDQGLQFLIQYYNGEERAKGNILERFSAQQFPDLHSELNLSSLELGDSALYFCASSASSGTATYNEQFFGPGTRLTVL.

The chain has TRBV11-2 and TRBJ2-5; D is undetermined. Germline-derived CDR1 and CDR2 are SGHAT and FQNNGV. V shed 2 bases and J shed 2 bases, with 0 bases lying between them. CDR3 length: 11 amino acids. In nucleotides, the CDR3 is TGTGCCAGCAGCTTACAAGAGACCCAGTACTTC. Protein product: CASSLQETQYF.

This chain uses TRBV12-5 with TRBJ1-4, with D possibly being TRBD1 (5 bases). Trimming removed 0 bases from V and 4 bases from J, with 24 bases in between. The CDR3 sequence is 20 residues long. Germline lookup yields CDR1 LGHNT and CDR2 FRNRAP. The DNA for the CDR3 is TGTGCTAGTGGTTTGGTACAAGCAGGACGCAGGGCAGGCGTTAATGAAAAACTGTTTTTT. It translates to CASGLVQAGRRAGVNEKLFF.

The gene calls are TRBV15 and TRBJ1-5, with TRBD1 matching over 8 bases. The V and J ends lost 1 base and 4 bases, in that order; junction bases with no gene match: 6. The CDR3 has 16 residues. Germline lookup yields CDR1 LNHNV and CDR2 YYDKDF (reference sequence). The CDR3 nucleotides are TGTGCCACCAGCAGAGCCGGACAGGGATCGAATCAGCCCCAGCATTTT. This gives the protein CATSRAGQGSNQPQHF.

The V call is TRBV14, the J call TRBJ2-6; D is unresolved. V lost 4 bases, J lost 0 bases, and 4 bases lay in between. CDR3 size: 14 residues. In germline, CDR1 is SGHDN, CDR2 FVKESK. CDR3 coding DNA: TGTGCCAGCAGCCGGTCCTCTGGGGCCAACGTCCTGACTTTC. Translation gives CASSRSSGANVLTF.

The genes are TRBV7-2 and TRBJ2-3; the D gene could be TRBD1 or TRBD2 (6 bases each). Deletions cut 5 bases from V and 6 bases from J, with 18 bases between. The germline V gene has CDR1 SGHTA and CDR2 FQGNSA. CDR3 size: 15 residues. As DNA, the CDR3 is TGTGCCAGCAGCCCAGGAGGGGGGCGCAGGGATACGCAGTATTTT. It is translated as CASSPGGGRRDTQYF.

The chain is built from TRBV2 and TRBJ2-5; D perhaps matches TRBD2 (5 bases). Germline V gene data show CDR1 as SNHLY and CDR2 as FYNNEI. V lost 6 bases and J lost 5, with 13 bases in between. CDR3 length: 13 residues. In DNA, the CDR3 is TGTGCCAGCAGCCCGGGGTCCAGGGAGACCCAGTACTTC. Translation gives CASSPGSRETQYF. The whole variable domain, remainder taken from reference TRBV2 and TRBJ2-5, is EPEVTQTPSHQVTQMGQEVILRCVPISNHLYFYWYRQILGQKVEFLVSFYNNEISEKSEIFDDQFSVERPDGSNFTLKIRSTKLEDSAMYFCASSPGSRETQYFGPGTRLLVL.